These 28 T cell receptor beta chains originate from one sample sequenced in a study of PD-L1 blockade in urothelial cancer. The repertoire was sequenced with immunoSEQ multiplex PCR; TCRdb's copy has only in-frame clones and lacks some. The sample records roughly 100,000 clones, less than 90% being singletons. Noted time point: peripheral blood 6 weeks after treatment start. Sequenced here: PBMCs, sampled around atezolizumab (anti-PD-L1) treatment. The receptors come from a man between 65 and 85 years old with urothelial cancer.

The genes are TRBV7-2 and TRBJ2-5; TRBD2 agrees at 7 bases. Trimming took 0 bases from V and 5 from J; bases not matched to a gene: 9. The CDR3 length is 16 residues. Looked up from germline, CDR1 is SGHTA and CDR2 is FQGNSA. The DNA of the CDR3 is TGTGCCAGCAGCTTAGCTGCTAGCGGAGGGGTGGAGACCCAGTACTTC. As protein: CASSLAASGGVETQYF.

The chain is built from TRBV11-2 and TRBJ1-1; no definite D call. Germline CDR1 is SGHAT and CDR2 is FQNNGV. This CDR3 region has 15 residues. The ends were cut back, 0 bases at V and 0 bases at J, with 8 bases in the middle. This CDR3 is CASSLEAGMNTEAFF. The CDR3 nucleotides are TGTGCCAGCAGCTTAGAGGCAGGAATGAACACTGAAGCTTTCTTT.

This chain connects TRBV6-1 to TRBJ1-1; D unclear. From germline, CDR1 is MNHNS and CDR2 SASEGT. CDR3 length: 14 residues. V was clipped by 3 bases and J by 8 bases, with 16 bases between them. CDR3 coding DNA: TGTGCCAGCAGTGAGGGAGTGGCCTACCCAGAAGCTTTCTTT. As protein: CASSEGVAYPEAFF.

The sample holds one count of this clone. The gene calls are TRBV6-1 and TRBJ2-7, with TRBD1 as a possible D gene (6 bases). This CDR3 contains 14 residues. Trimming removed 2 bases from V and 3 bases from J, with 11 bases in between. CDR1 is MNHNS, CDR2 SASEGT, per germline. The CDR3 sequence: CASSERGTSYEQYF. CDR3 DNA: TGTGCCAGCAGTGAAAGGGGGACAAGCTACGAGCAGTACTTC.

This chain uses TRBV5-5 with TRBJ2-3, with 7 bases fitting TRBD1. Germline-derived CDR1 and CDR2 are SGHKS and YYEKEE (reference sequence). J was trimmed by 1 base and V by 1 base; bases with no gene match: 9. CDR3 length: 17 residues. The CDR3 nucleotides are TGTGCCAGCAGCTTGCTAACAGGGGCCCGGGGCACAGATACGCAGTATTTT. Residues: CASSLLTGARGTDTQYF.

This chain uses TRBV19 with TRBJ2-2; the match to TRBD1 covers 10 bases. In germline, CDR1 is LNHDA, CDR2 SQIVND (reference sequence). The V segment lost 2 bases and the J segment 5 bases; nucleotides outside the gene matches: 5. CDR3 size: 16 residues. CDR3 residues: CASSIPGQGRTGELFF. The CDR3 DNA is TGTGCCAGTAGTATACCGGGACAGGGGCGTACCGGGGAGCTGTTTTTT.

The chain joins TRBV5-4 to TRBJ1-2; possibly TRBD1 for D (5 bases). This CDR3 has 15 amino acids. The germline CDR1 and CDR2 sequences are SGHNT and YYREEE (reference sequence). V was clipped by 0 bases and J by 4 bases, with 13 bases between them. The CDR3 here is CASSLERDFFYGYTF. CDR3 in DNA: TGTGCCAGCAGCTTGGAAAGGGACTTTTTCTATGGCTACACCTTC.

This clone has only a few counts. In DNA, the CDR3 is TGTGCCAGCAGCTTAGACGGGGTCGGCTACACCTTC. Protein sequence: CASSLDGVGYTF. This chain uses TRBV7-9 with TRBJ1-2; D gene unclear. Germline CDR1 SEHNR, CDR2 FQNEAQ (reference sequence). The CDR3 has 12 amino acids. V shed 1 base and J shed 8 bases, with 8 bases lying between them.

CDR3 loop: CASSETTPGTVINEQFF. Written as DNA, the CDR3 is TGTGCCAGCAGTGAAACAACCCCCGGGACAGTTATCAATGAGCAGTTCTTC. This chain uses TRBV25-1 with TRBJ2-1, with 7 bases identical to TRBD1. Per germline, CDR1 MGHDK and CDR2 SYGVNS. CDR3 length: 17 amino acids. V lost 2 bases to trimming and J lost 6 bases; unmatched junction nucleotides: 13.

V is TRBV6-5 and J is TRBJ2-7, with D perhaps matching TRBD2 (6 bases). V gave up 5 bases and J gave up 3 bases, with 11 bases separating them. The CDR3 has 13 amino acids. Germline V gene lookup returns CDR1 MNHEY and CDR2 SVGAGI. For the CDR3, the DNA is TGTGCCAGCAGTCCCAGGGAGGTCTACGAGCAGTACTTC. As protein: CASSPREVYEQYF.

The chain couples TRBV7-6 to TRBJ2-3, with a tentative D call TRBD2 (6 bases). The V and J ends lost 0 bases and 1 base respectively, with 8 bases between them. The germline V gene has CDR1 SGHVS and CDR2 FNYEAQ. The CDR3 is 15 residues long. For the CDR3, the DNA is TGTGCCAGCAGCTTAGCGTGGGGGGGCACAGATACGCAGTATTTT. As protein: CASSLAWGGTDTQYF.

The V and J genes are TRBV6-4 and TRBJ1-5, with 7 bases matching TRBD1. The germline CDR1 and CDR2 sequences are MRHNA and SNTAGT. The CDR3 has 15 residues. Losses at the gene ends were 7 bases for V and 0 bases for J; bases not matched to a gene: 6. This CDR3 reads CASIPGQDSNQPQHF. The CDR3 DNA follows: TGTGCCAGCATTCCTGGACAGGATAGCAATCAGCCCCAGCATTTT.

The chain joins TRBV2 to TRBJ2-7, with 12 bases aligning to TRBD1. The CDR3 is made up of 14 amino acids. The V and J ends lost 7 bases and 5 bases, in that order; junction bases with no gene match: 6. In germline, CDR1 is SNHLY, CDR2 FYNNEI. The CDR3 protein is CASNPGTGGHEQYF. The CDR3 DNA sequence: TGTGCCAGCAACCCCGGGACAGGGGGCCACGAGCAGTACTTC.

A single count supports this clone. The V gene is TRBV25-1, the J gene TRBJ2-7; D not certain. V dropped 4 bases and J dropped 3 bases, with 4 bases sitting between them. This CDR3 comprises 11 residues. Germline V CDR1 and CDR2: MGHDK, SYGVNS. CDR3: CASSAHYEQYF. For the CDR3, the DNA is TGTGCCAGCAGTGCCCACTACGAGCAGTACTTC.

The CDR3 region has the DNA TGTGCCATCAGTGATTCGGGTCGGAGCAATCAGCCCCAGCATTTT. Protein: CAISDSGRSNQPQHF. J is TRBJ1-5 and V is TRBV10-3, with D hard to call. The CDR3 totals 15 residues. V was cut by 3 bases and J by 1 base, with 10 bases left in between. Germline lookup yields CDR1 ENHRY and CDR2 SYGVKD.

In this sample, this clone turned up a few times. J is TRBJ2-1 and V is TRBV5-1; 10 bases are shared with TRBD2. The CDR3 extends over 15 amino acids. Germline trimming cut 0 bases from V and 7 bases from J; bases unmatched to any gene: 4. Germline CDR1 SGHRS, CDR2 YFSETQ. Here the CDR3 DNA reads TGCGCCAGCAGCTTGGAAGCGGGAGGGCTAAATGAGCAGTTCTTC. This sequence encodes CASSLEAGGLNEQFF.

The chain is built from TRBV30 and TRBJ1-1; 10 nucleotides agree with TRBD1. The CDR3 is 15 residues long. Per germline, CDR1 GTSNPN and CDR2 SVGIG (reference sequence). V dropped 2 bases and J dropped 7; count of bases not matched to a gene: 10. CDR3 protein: CAWSTGTGAMIEAFF. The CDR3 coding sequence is TGTGCCTGGAGTACTGGGACAGGGGCTATGATTGAAGCTTTCTTT.

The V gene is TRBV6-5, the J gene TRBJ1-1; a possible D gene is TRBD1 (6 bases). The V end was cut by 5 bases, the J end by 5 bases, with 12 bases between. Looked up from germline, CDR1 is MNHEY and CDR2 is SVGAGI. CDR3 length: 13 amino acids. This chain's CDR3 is CASSRTAATEAFF. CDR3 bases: TGTGCCAGCAGTCGGACAGCGGCGACTGAAGCTTTCTTT.

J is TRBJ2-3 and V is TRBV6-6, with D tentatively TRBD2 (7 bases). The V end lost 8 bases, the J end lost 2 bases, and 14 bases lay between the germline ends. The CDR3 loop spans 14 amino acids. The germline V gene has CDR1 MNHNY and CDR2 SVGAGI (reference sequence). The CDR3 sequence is CASGRGPNTDTQYF. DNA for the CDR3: TGTGCCAGCGGGCGGGGGCCTAACACAGATACGCAGTATTTT.

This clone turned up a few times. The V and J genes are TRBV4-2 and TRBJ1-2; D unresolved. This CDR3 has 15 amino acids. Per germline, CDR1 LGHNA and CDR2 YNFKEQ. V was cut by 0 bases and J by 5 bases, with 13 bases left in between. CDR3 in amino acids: CASSQDATSKYGYTF. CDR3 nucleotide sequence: TGTGCCAGCAGCCAAGACGCGACATCGAAGTATGGCTACACCTTC.

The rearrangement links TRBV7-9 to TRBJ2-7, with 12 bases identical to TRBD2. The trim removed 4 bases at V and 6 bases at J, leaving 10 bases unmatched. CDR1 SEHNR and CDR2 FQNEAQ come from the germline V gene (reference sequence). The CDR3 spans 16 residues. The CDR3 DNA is TGTGCCAGCAGCTCATCAACGACTAGCGGGAGTGGCGAGCAGTACTTC. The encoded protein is CASSSSTTSGSGEQYF. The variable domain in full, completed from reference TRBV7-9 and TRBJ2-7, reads DTGVSQNPRHKITKRGQNVTFRCDPISEHNRLYWYRQTLGQGPEFLTYFQNEAQLEKSRLLSDRFSAERPKGSFSTLEIQRTEQGDSAMYLCASSSSTTSGSGEQYFGPGTRLTVT.

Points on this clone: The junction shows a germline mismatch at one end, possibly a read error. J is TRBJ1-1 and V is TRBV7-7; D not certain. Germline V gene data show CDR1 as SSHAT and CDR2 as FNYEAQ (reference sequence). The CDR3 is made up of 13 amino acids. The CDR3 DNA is TGTGCTAGCAGCGCCGCGAGGAACACTGAAGCTTTCTTT. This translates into CASSAARNTEAFF. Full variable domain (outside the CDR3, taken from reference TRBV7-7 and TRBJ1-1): GAGVSQSPRYKVTKRGQDVTLRCDPISSHATLYWYQQALGQGPEFLTYFNYEAQPDKSGLPSDRFSAERPEGSISTLTIQRTEQRDSAMYRCASSAARNTEAFFGQGTRLTVV.

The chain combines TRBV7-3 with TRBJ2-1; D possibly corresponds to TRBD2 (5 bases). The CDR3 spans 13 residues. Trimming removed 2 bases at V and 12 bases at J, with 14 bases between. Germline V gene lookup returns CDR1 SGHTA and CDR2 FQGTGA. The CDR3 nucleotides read TGTGCCAGCAGCTTAGGTAGCCGGGAACGGCAGTTCTTC. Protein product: CASSLGSRERQFF.

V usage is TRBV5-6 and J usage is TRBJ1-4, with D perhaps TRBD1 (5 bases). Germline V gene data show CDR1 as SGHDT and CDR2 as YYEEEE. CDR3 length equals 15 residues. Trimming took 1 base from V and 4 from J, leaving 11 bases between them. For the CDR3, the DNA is TGTGCCAGCAGCTTGAGACAGATTCGTAATGAAAAACTGTTTTTT. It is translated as CASSLRQIRNEKLFF. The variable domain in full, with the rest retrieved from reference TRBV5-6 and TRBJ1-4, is DAGVTQSPTHLIKTRGQQVTLRCSPKSGHDTVSWYQQALGQGPQFIFQYYEEEERQRGNFPDRFSGHQFPNYSSELNVNALLLGDSALYLCASSLRQIRNEKLFFGSGTQLSVL.

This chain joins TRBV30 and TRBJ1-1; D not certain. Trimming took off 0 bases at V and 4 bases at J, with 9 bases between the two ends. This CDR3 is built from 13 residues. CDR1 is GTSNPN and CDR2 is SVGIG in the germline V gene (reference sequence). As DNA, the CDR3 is TGTGCCTGGAGTGTCGAGGTTTTCACTGAAGCTTTCTTT. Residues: CAWSVEVFTEAFF.

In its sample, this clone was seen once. The CDR3 nucleotides read TGCGCCAGCAGCCAAGGTTTGGAAGGGACAGGAGAAAAACTGTTTTTT. It translates to CASSQGLEGTGEKLFF. The chain employs TRBV4-1 and TRBJ1-4; 8 bases agree with TRBD1. Germline V gives CDR1 MGHRA, CDR2 YSYEKL. V trimming: 1 base; J trimming: 8 bases; junction bases outside the gene matches: 9. CDR3 length: 16 amino acids.

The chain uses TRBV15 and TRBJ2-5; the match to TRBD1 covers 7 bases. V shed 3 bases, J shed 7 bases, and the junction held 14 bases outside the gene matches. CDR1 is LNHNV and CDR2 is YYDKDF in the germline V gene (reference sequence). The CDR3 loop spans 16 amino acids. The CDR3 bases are TGTGCCACCAGCAGCCCCCGATTACAGGGGTGGGGGACCCAGTACTTC. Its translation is CATSSPRLQGWGTQYF.

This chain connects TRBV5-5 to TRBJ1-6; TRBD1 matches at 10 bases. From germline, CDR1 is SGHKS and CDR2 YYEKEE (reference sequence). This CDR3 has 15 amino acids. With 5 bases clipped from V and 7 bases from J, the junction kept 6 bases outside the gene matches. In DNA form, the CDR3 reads TGTGCCAGCAGTCCGCCGGGACAGGGGAATTCACCCCTCCACTTT. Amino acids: CASSPPGQGNSPLHF. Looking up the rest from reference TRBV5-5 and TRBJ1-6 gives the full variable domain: DAGVTQSPTHLIKTRGQQVTLRCSPISGHKSVSWYQQVLGQGPQFIFQYYEKEERGRGNFPDRFSARQFPNYSSELNVNALLLGDSALYLCASSPPGQGNSPLHFGNGTRLTVT.